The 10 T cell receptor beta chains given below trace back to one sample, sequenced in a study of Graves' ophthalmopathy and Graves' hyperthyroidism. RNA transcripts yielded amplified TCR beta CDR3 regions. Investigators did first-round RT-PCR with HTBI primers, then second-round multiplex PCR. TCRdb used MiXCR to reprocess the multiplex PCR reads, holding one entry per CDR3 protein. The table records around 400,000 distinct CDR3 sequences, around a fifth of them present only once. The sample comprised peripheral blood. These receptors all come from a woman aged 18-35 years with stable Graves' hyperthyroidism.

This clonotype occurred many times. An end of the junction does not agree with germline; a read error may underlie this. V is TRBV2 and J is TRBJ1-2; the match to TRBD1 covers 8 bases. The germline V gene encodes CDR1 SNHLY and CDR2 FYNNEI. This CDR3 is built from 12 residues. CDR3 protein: CARSDRGYGYTF. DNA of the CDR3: TGTGCCAGGAGTGACAGGGGCTATGGCTACACCTTC.

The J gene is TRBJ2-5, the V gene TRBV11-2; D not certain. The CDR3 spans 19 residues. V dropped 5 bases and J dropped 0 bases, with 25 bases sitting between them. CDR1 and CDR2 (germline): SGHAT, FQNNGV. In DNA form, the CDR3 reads TGTGCCAGCAGCCCCCAACTACTACTCGGCACTCGGAACCAAGAGACCCAGTACTTC. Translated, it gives CASSPQLLLGTRNQETQYF.

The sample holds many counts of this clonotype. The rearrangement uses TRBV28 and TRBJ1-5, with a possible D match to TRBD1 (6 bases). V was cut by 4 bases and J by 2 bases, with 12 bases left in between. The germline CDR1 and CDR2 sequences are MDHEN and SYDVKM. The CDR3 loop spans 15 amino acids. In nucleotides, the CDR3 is TGTGCCAGCAGTTCCCCAGGGGTTCGCAATCAGCCCCAGCATTTT. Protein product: CASSSPGVRNQPQHF.

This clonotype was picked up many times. CDR3 DNA sequence: TGTGCCAGCAGCTTAGCGCGAGCTAACTATGGCTACACCTTC. It yields the protein CASSLARANYGYTF. This chain links TRBV7-2 with TRBJ1-2; D is uncertain. The V end lost 0 bases, the J end lost 0 bases, and 5 bases lay between the germline ends. This CDR3 contains 14 residues. CDR1 and CDR2 from the germline V gene are SGHTA and FQGNSA.

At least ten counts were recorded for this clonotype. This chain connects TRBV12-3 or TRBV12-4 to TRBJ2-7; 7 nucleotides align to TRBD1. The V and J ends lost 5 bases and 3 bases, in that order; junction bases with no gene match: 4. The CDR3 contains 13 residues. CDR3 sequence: CASSLGTDYEQYF. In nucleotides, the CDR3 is TGTGCCAGCAGTCTCGGGACAGACTACGAGCAGTACTTC.

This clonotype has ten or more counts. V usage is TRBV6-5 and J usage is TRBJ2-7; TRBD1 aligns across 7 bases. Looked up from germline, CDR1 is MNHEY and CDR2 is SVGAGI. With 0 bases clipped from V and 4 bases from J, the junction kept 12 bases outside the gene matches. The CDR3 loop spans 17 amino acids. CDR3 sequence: CASSYSMRASRGYEQYF. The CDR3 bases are TGTGCCAGCAGTTACTCGATGAGGGCTAGCAGGGGGTACGAGCAGTACTTC.

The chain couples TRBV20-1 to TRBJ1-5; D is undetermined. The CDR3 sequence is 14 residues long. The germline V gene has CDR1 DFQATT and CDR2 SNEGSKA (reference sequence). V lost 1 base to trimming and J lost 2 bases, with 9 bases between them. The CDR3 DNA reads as TGCAGTGCTAGAGTACAGTACGGCAATCAGCCCCAGCATTTT. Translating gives CSARVQYGNQPQHF.

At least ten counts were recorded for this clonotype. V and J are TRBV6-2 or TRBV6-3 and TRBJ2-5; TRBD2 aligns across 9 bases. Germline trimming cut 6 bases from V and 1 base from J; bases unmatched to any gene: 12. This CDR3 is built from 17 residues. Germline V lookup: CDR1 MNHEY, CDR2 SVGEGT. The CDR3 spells CASRKRGLAGFQETQYF. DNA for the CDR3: TGTGCCAGCAGAAAGCGGGGGCTAGCGGGATTCCAAGAGACCCAGTACTTC.

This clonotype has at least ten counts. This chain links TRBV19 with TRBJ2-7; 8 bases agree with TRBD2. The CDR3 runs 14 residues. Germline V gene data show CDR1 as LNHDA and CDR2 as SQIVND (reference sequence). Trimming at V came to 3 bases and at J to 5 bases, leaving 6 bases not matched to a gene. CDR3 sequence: CASSIGREVNEQYF. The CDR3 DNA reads TGTGCCAGTAGTATCGGGCGGGAGGTGAACGAGCAGTACTTC.

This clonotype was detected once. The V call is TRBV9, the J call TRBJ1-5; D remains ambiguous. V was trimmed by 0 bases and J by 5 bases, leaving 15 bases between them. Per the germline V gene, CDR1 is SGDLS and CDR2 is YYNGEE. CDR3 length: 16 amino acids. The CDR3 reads CASSVESQEEHQPQHF. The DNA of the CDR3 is TGTGCCAGCAGCGTAGAAAGCCAGGAGGAACATCAGCCCCAGCATTTT.